This TCR beta chain was sequenced for a study of early T cells in non-severe SARS-CoV-2 infection. Study overall: Unsorted whole-blood RNA was sequenced in bulk, leaving chains unpaired.

Germline lookup yields CDR1 SGHDN and CDR2 FVKESK. Deletions cut 3 bases from V and 4 bases from J, with 9 bases between. The length of the CDR3 is 13 residues. TCRdb analysed the 5' RACE reads with MiXCR anew, one entry per CDR3 protein. The sample lists 65,000 to 95,000 distinct CDR3 sequences; about 9.6% were seen once. The TCR originated in an adult who was a healthcare worker with PCR-confirmed SARS-CoV-2 infection or an uninfected control (not recorded which). The chain joins TRBV14 to TRBJ1-2; TRBD1 is a possible D gene (6 bases). The material sequenced was whole blood. CDR3 nucleotide sequence: TGTGCCAGCAGCCAGGACAGCCTCTATGGCTACACCTTC. It is translated as CASSQDSLYGYTF.